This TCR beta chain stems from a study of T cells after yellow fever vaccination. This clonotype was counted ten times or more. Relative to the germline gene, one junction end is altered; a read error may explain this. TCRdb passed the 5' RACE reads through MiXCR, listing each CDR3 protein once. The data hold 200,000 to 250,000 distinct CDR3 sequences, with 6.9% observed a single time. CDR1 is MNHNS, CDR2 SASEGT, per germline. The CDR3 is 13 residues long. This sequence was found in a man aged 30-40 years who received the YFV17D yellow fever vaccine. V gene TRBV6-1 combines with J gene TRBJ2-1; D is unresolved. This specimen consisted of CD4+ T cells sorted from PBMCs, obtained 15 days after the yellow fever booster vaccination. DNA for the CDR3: TGTGCCAGCAGCGAAGCCTCCTACAATGAGCAGTTCTTC. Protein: CASSEASYNEQFF.